This note documents a single TCR beta chain sequence. As yet, its antigen is unknown. Whoever was chosen for sequencing had shown CD8+CD57+ cell expansion by flow cytometry. Receipt of therapy had not occurred in any patient by the time of blood sampling. The data are from a study of CD8+CD57+ T cells in acquired aplastic anemia. For the study at large: Quantities of DNA derived from sorted CD4+ and CD8+ cells averaged approximately 3 ug.

General study results and limits: Comparison of patients with controls identified some 29 shared CD8+ CDR3 sequences.

Trimming cost V 9 bases and J 4 bases; bases outside gene matches: 5. The CDR3 length is 13 residues. The germline V gene encodes CDR1 SGHAT and CDR2 FQNNGV. Profiling that covered TCR beta VDJ and CDR3 relied on genomic DNA as its template. TCRdb ran MiXCR on the reads and lists one entry per CDR3 protein. The table has 170,000 or so distinct CDR3 sequences, more than 60% seen once. This rearrangement joins TRBV11-2 to TRBJ2-2; 7 nucleotides align to TRBD1. The sequenced sample consisted of sorted CD4+, CD8+, or CD8+CD57+ T cells (not recorded which) from PBMCs. The TCR sequence derives from a human donor with aplastic anemia. In DNA form, the CDR3 reads TGTGCCAGACAGGGACAGCTCACCGGGGAGCTGTTTTTT. As protein: CARQGQLTGELFF.